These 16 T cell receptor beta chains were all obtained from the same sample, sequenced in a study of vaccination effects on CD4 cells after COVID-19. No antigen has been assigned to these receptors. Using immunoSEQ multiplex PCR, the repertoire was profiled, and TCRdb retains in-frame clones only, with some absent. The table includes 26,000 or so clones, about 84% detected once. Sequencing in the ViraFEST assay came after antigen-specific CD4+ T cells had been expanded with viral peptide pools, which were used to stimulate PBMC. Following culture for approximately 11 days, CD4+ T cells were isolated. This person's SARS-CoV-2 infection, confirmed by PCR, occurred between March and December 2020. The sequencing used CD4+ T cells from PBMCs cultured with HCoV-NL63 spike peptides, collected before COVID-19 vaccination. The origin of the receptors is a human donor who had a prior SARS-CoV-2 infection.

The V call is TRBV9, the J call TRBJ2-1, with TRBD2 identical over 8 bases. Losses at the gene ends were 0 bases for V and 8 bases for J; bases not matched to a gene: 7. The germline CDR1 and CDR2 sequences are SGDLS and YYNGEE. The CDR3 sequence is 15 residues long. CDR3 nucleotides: TGTGCCAGCAGCGTAGACAGCGGGAGCCGGGATGAGCAGTTCTTC. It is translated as CASSVDSGSRDEQFF.

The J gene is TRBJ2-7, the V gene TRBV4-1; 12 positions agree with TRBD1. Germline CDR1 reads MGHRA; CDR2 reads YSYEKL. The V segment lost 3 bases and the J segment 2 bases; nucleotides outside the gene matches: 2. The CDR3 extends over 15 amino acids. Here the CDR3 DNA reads TGCGCCAGCAGCCACGGGACAGGGGGCACCTACGAGCAGTACTTC. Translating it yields CASSHGTGGTYEQYF.

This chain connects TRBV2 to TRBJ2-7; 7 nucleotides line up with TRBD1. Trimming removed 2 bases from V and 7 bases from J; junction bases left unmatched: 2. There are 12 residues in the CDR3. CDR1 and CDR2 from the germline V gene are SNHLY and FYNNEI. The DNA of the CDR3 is TGTGCCAGCAGTGAATTACAGGGGGAGCAGTACTTC. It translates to CASSELQGEQYF.

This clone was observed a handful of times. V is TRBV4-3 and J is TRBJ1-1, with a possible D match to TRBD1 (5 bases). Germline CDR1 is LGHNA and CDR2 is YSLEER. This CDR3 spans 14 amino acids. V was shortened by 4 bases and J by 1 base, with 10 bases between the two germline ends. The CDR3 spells CASSLGTANTEAFF. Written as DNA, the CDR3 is TGCGCCAGCAGCCTGGGGACGGCGAACACTGAAGCTTTCTTT.

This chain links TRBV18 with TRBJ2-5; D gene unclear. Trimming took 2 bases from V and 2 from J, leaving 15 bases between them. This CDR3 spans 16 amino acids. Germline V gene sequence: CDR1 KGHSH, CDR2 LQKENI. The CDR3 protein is CASSPSTAGLQETQYF. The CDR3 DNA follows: TGTGCCAGCTCACCAAGTACAGCTGGTTTACAAGAGACCCAGTACTTC.

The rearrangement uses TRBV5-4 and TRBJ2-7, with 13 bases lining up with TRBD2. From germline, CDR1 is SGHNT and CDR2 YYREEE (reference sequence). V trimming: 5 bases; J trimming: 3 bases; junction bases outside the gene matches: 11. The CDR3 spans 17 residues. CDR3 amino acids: CASSSRGLAGPHYEQYF. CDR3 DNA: TGTGCCAGCAGTAGTCGGGGACTAGCGGGGCCGCACTACGAGCAGTACTTC. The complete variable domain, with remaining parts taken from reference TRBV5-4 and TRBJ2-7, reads ETGVTQSPTHLIKTRGQQVTLRCSSQSGHNTVSWYQQALGQGPQFIFQYYREEENGRGNFPPRFSGLQFPNYSSELNVNALELDDSALYLCASSSRGLAGPHYEQYFGPGTRLTVT.

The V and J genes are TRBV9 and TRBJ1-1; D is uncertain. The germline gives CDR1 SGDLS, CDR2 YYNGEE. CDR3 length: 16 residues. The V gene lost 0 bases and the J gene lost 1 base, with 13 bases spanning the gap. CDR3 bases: TGTGCCAGCAGCGTAGTCCGAGCCGAGGCGAACACTGAAGCTTTCTTT. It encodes CASSVVRAEANTEAFF.

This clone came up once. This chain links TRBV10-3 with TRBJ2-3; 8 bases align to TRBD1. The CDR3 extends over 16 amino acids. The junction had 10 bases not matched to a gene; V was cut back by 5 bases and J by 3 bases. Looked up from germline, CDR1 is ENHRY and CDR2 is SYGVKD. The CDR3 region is CAISKILDRVTDTQYF. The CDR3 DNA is TGTGCCATCAGTAAGATCCTGGACAGGGTAACAGATACGCAGTATTTT.

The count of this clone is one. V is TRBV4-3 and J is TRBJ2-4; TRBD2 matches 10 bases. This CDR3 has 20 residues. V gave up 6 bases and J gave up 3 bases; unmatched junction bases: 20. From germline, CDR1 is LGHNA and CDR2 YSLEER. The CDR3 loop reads CASSRNAPSSSGSFKNIQYF. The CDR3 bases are TGCGCCAGCAGTCGAAATGCCCCCTCTTCTAGCGGGAGTTTCAAAAACATTCAGTACTTC.

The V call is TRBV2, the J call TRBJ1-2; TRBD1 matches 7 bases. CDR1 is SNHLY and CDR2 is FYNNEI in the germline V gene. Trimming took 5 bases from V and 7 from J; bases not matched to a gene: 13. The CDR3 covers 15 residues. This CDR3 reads CASSPTGARSAGYTF. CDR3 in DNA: TGTGCCAGCAGTCCTACAGGGGCGCGGTCCGCTGGCTACACCTTC.

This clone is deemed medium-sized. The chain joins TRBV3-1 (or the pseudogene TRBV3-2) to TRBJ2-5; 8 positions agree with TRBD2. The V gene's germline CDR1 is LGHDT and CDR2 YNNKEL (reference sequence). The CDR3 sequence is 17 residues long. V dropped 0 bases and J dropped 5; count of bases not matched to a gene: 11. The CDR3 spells CASSQDPGREGRETQYF. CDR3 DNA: TGTGCCAGCAGCCAAGATCCGGGACGGGAGGGCCGGGAGACCCAGTACTTC.

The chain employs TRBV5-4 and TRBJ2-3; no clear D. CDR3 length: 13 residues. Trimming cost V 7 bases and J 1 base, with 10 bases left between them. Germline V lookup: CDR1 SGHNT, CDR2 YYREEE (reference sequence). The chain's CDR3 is CASGRAGTDTQYF. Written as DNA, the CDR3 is TGTGCCAGCGGTCGCGCAGGCACAGATACGCAGTATTTT.

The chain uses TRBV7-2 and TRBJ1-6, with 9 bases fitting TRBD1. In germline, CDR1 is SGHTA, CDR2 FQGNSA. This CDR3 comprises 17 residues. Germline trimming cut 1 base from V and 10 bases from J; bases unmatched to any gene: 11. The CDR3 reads CASSLGAGGTGWSPLHF. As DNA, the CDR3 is TGTGCCAGCAGCTTAGGGGCCGGAGGGACAGGGTGGTCACCCCTCCACTTT. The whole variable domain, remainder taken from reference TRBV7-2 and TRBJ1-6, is GAGVSQSPSNKVTEKGKDVELRCDPISGHTALYWYRQSLGQGLEFLIYFQGNSAPDKSGLPSDRFSAERTGGSVSTLTIQRTQQEDSAVYLCASSLGAGGTGWSPLHFGNGTRLTVT.

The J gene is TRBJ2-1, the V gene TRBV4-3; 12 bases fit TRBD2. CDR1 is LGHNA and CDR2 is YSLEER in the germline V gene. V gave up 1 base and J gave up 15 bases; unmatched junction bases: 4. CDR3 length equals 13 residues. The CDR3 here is CASSQVLAGGRFF. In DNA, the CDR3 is TGCGCCAGCAGCCAAGTACTAGCGGGAGGTAGGTTCTTC.

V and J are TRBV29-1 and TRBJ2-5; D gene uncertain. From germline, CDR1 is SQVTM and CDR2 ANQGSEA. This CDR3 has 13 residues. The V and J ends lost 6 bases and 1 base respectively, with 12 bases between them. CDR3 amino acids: CSVAHYVQETQYF. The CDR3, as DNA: TGCAGCGTCGCCCATTACGTCCAAGAGACCCAGTACTTC.

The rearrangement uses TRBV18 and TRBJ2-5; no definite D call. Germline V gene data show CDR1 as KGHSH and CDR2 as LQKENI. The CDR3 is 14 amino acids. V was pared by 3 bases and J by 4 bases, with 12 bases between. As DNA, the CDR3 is TGTGCCAGCTCACCTGTTAGGATGTCAGAGACCCAGTACTTC. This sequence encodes CASSPVRMSETQYF.